This TCR beta chain was retrieved from a study of T cells in Graves' hyperthyroidism and ophthalmopathy. Regions amplified from RNA transcripts were the TCR beta CDR3 regions. TCR CDR3 underwent first-round RT-PCR with the HTBI primer set. One entry per CDR3 protein, called by TCRdb with MiXCR from the multiplex PCR reads. The table records 340,000 or so distinct CDR3 sequences, 16% of them present only once. The origin of this receptor is a man aged 25-40 years with Graves' hyperthyroidism. Sequences were obtained from blood.

Written as DNA, the CDR3 is TGCAGTGCTCTAGGACTAGCGGGAGGATGGGGGCAGTACTTC. Translating gives CSALGLAGGWGQYF. The chain carries TRBV20-1 and TRBJ2-7, with 14 bases that match TRBD2. The CDR3 is made up of 14 amino acids. J lost 9 bases, V lost 5 bases, and 9 bases had no gene match. Looked up from germline, CDR1 is DFQATT and CDR2 is SNEGSKA (reference sequence).